This note documents a single TCR beta chain sequence. This sample is part of a study of blood T cell repertoires in COVID-19. Overall study: Specimens from acute and convalescent COVID-19 originated in the United States, Italy and Spain. PBMCs, B-cell-depleted T cells, or T cells were the source of the cDNA or gDNA that made up the material.

Only in-frame clones appear in the TCRdb table, and some are missing; sequencing was by immunoSEQ multiplex PCR. The sample gives around 230,000 clones, just under 90% of which show up once; less than 4% is in the top ten. The length of the CDR3 is 12 residues. Germline CDR1 reads ENHRY; CDR2 reads SYGVKD. The V and J ends lost 2 bases and 6 bases respectively, with 8 bases between them. The chain combines TRBV10-3 with TRBJ2-7; D may be TRBD2 (6 bases). The TCR comes from a woman aged 25 to 39 with acute COVID-19. The sample consisted of PBMCs or T cells enriched from blood (not recorded which). The CDR3 bases are TGTGCCATCAGTGAGGGGGGACTCGAGCAGTACTTC. As protein: CAISEGGLEQYF.